This TCR beta chain was identified during a study of T-cell memory formation after mild COVID-19. Study results and limitations: Pre-infection memory showed some responding clones, and this suggested that cross-reactive memory joined.

This clonotype was seen a handful of times. The antigen is not known. TCRdb independently ran MiXCR on the 5' RACE reads; one entry per CDR3 protein. The repertoire holds roughly 200,000 distinct CDR3 sequences, around 15% seen once, with roughly 1.9% in the top ten. Germline V lookup: CDR1 SGHTA, CDR2 FQGNSA. CDR3 size: 14 residues. The V end was cut by 3 bases, the J end by 9 bases, with 15 bases between. Sequenced sample: PBMCs or a T cell subset sorted from them (not recorded which). The V and J genes are TRBV7-2 and TRBJ2-1; D is possibly TRBD2 (6 bases). The source of this sequence is an adult woman who had mild COVID-19 (a few samples of this study predate the infection). Cell type and time point are not known. The CDR3 DNA reads TGTGCCAGCAGCTTTGGAGGGGCCGTCGGTGAGCAGTTCTTC. Its protein is CASSFGGAVGEQFF. Combining the CDR3 with reference TRBV7-2 and TRBJ2-1 gives the whole variable domain GAGVSQSPSNKVTEKGKDVELRCDPISGHTALYWYRQSLGQGLEFLIYFQGNSAPDKSGLPSDRFSAERTGGSVSTLTIQRTQQEDSAVYLCASSFGGAVGEQFFGPGTRLTVL.